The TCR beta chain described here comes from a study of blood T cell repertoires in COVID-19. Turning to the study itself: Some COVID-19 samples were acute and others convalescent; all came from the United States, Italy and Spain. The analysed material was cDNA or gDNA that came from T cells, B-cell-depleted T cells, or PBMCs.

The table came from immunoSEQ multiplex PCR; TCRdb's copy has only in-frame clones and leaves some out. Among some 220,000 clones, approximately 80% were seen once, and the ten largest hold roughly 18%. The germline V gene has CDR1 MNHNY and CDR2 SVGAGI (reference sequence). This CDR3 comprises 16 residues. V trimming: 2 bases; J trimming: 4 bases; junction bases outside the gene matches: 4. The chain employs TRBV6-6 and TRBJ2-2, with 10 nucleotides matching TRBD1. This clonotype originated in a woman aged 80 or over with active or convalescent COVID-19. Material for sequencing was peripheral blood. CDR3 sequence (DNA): TGTGCCAGCAGTTACCCGAGGACAGGGGGCACCGGGGAGCTGTTTTTT. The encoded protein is CASSYPRTGGTGELFF.